This T cell receptor beta chain derives from a study of T cell changes during pregnancy in multiple sclerosis (dated by TCRdb to between 2019 and 2020). Study-wide context: The study looked at changes in the T cell repertoire across pregnancy in women with multiple sclerosis.

The CDR3 runs 13 amino acids, cysteine and phenylalanine included. Just the 39-base CDR3 DNA is kept, in frame starting at base 1. V is pared back by 10 bases and J by 3 bases, with 15 bases lying between the germline termini. The CDR1 and CDR2 encoded by the germline V gene are MNHNS and SASEGT. Library creation used the immunoSEQ multiplex PCR assay. The table was pulled from immuneACCESS by TCRdb, which kept in-frame rearrangements only. Such tables lose some clones; where checked, under half of the loss comes from unresolved V genes, and the rest has no known cause. This sample comprises more than 40,000 clones, more than 85% of them detected only once. The top ten clonotypes cover around 10% of the sample. Worth noting for this clone: No antigen is known for it. Base qualities were left out, and no much larger clone turns up one base away.

This receptor chain uses TRBV6-1 and TRBJ1-1; the best D guess is TRBD1, with 5 bases matching. This specimen consisted of CD8+ T cells from peripheral blood mononuclear cells, obtained after pregnancy. The sequence derives from a female donor with multiple sclerosis, enrolled in a pregnancy study. In nucleotides, the sequence is TGTGCCACAATGGGGGGAGGGGACACTGAAGCTTTCTTT. Its translation is CATMGGGDTEAFF.